A single sample gave rise to the 28 T cell receptor beta chains below, sequenced in a study of glioma-infiltrating T cells after dendritic cell vaccination. Time point defined: after dendritic cell vaccination, including at tumor progression/relapse. The protocol was immunoSEQ multiplex PCR, while the TCRdb copy is restricted to in-frame clones and leaves out a portion. The table records 75,000 to 85,000 clones, roughly 84% of them present only once. This material consisted of blood, taken after dendritic cell vaccination. These receptors all stem from a human donor with glioblastoma.

The chain has TRBV6-6 and TRBJ2-1; 9 bases fit TRBD2. The ends lost 9 bases at V and 7 bases at J; junction bases unmatched: 7. CDR3 length: 13 residues. Germline CDR1 reads MNHNY; CDR2 reads SVGAGI (reference sequence). The CDR3 nucleotides are TGTGCCAGTCGAGCGGGAGGTCAAAATGAGCAGTTCTTC. It is translated as CASRAGGQNEQFF.

This clone showed up just once. This rearrangement joins TRBV9 to TRBJ2-7; 7 bases line up with TRBD2. Germline values: CDR1 SGDLS, CDR2 YYNGEE. This CDR3 is 18 amino acids long. V dropped 0 bases and J dropped 6; count of bases not matched to a gene: 18. This CDR3 is CASSVGPRLAGGELEQYF. CDR3 coding DNA: TGTGCCAGCAGCGTAGGCCCCCGACTAGCAGGAGGTGAGCTCGAGCAGTACTTC.

This chain uses TRBV5-1 with TRBJ1-1; TRBD1 agrees at 10 bases. The CDR3 totals 15 residues. Trimming took 4 bases from V and 4 from J; bases not matched to a gene: 7. Germline CDR1 is SGHRS and CDR2 is YFSETQ. CDR3 nucleotide sequence: TGCGCCAGCAGCCGGACAGGGGGTAAGGGCACTGAAGCTTTCTTT. Translation: CASSRTGGKGTEAFF.

V is TRBV2 and J is TRBJ2-7; tentatively, D is TRBD2 (6 bases). Trimming cost V 4 bases and J 7 bases, with 14 bases left between them. CDR1 is SNHLY and CDR2 is FYNNEI in the germline V gene. The CDR3 is made up of 13 amino acids. As DNA, the CDR3 is TGTGCCAGCAGTGTTGATGCCGCGGGGGAGCAGTACTTC. Protein: CASSVDAAGEQYF.

This chain connects TRBV7-6 to TRBJ1-3; TRBD1 matches 7 bases. The CDR3 consists of 14 residues. Germline V gene data show CDR1 as SGHVS and CDR2 as FNYEAQ. Trimming cost V 5 bases and J 3 bases; bases outside gene matches: 4. The CDR3 loop reads CASSLTGDGNTIYF. In DNA, the CDR3 is TGTGCCAGCAGCCTTACAGGGGATGGAAACACCATATATTTT.

The chain combines TRBV11-2 with TRBJ2-7; TRBD1 matches at 7 bases. Germline-derived CDR1 and CDR2 are SGHAT and FQNNGV. The CDR3 has 14 residues. V lost 3 bases to trimming and J lost 0 bases; unmatched junction nucleotides: 2. The CDR3: CASSLDRSSYEQYF. CDR3 bases: TGTGCCAGCAGCTTGGACAGGAGCTCCTACGAGCAGTACTTC.

This clone has only a few counts. The CDR3 region is CASSQDLLSGNTIYF. The CDR3 region has the DNA TGCGCCAGCAGCCAAGATCTTCTCTCTGGAAACACCATATATTTT. J is TRBJ1-3 and V is TRBV4-3, with D unclear. Trimming removed 0 bases at V and 0 bases at J, with 6 bases between. CDR1 and CDR2 from the germline V gene are LGHNA and YSLEER. The CDR3 consists of 15 residues.

This clone has a single count. This chain uses TRBV6-1 with TRBJ1-4; TRBD1 agrees at 7 bases. Per the germline V gene, CDR1 is MNHNS and CDR2 is SASEGT. CDR3 length equals 13 residues. With V trimmed by 7 bases and J by 5 bases, 4 bases remained unmatched. The CDR3 nucleotides are TGTGCCAGCACGAGGGGGCTCAATGAAAAACTGTTTTTT. Translated, it gives CASTRGLNEKLFF.

The genes are TRBV27 and TRBJ2-7; perhaps TRBD2 as D (5 bases). The CDR3 consists of 14 residues. Trimming cost V 5 bases and J 1 base, with 12 bases left between them. Germline CDR1 reads MNHEY; CDR2 reads SMNVEV (reference sequence). The CDR3 sequence: CASSPIGRSYEQYF. The CDR3 coding sequence is TGTGCCAGCAGTCCCATAGGGAGATCCTACGAGCAGTACTTC.

The V gene is TRBV19, the J gene TRBJ1-2, with TRBD1 as a possible D gene (6 bases). The CDR3 loop spans 14 amino acids. Germline loops: CDR1 LNHDA, CDR2 SQIVND (reference sequence). Trimming cost V 7 bases and J 2 bases, with 14 bases left between them. For the CDR3, the DNA is TGTGCCAGTAATCACCAGGGGATGAACTATGGCTACACCTTC. This encodes CASNHQGMNYGYTF.

This chain connects TRBV23-1 to TRBJ2-1; 8 nucleotides align to TRBD2. TRBV23-1 is an ORF, with its function uncertain. The ends lost 8 bases at V and 0 bases at J; junction bases unmatched: 9. This CDR3 comprises 16 residues. CDR3 in DNA: TGCGCCAGCTGTCGGGGGGGGGTTAGCTCCTACAATGAGCAGTTCTTC. This sequence encodes CASCRGGVSSYNEQFF.

This chain joins TRBV19 and TRBJ1-6; 7 bases agree with TRBD1. The CDR3 sequence is 17 residues long. Trimming at V came to 6 bases and at J to 3 bases, leaving 11 bases not matched to a gene. CDR1 is LNHDA, CDR2 SQIVND, per germline (reference sequence). CDR3 loop: CASRHRLGQYYNSPLHF. The CDR3 coding sequence is TGTGCCAGTAGGCACCGATTGGGACAGTACTATAATTCACCCCTCCACTTT.

J is TRBJ1-2 and V is TRBV29-1; 10 bases are a match to TRBD1. Germline loops: CDR1 SQVTM, CDR2 ANQGSEA. With V trimmed by 7 bases and J by 1 base, 6 bases remained unmatched. This CDR3 has 14 amino acids. The DNA of the CDR3 is TGCAGCGCCCTCGGACAGGGGGGTAACTATGGCTACACCTTC. It yields the protein CSALGQGGNYGYTF.

The rearrangement uses TRBV5-5 and TRBJ1-2; D ambiguous. This CDR3 is built from 13 residues. CDR1 is SGHKS, CDR2 YYEKEE, per germline (reference sequence). V was pared by 2 bases and J by 1 base, with 6 bases between. CDR3: CASSLEDNYGYTF. The CDR3, as DNA: TGTGCCAGCAGCTTAGAGGATAACTATGGCTACACCTTC.

The rearrangement links TRBV19 to TRBJ1-2, with TRBD1 matching 10 bases. The CDR3 spans 14 residues. V lost 5 bases and J lost 2; bases outside the gene matches: 2. Germline CDR1 reads LNHDA; CDR2 reads SQIVND (reference sequence). Here the CDR3 DNA reads TGTGCCAGTAGTCTGGGACAGGGGAACTATGGCTACACCTTC. This sequence encodes CASSLGQGNYGYTF. Drawing the rest from reference TRBV19 and TRBJ1-2, the complete variable domain is DGGITQSPKYLFRKEGQNVTLSCEQNLNHDAMYWYRQDPGQGLRLIYYSQIVNDFQKGDIAEGYSVSREKKESFPLTVTSAQKNPTAFYLCASSLGQGNYGYTFGSGTRLTVV.

The chain is built from TRBV6-5 and TRBJ1-3; 7 bases line up with TRBD1. The CDR3 runs to 16 residues. Germline CDR1 is MNHEY and CDR2 is SVGAGI. V trimming: 4 bases; J trimming: 0 bases; junction bases outside the gene matches: 6. This chain's CDR3 is CASSWDRRASGNTIYF. For the CDR3, the DNA is TGTGCCAGCAGTTGGGACAGAAGAGCCTCTGGAAACACCATATATTTT.

This clone was recorded a few times. The chain employs TRBV6-5 and TRBJ2-4; 7 bases align to TRBD1. V lost 2 bases to trimming and J lost 9 bases; unmatched junction nucleotides: 7. The CDR3 totals 14 residues. Germline loops: CDR1 MNHEY, CDR2 SVGAGI. In DNA form, the CDR3 reads TGTGCCAGCAGTTACCCCATGACAGGGTCCATTCAGTACTTC. The encoded protein is CASSYPMTGSIQYF.

In regard to this clone: This CDR3 is missing its conserved last phenylalanine or tryptophan, likely due to a read error. This rearrangement joins TRBV6-6 to TRBJ2-7, with D possibly matching TRBD1 (5 bases). The V and J ends lost 2 bases and 3 bases respectively, with 14 bases between them. The CDR3 has 15 amino acids. The germline V gene has CDR1 MNHNY and CDR2 SVGAGI (reference sequence). Here the CDR3 reads CASSYRPGLGYEQYS. As DNA, the CDR3 is TGTGCCAGCAGTTACCGTCCAGGGTTGGGCTACGAGCAGTACTCC.

This chain connects TRBV5-1 to TRBJ2-6, with 9 bases aligning to TRBD2. The CDR3 is 16 residues long. Per the germline V gene, CDR1 is SGHRS and CDR2 is YFSETQ. V lost 4 bases to trimming and J lost 3 bases; unmatched junction nucleotides: 5. The CDR3 DNA reads as TGCGCCAGCAGCGCCGCGGGGGGGCGTGGGGCCAACGTCCTGACTTTC. Its translation: CASSAAGGRGANVLTF.

The chain has TRBV4-2 and TRBJ2-5, with TRBD1 matching 7 bases. Looked up from germline, CDR1 is LGHNA and CDR2 is YNFKEQ. The CDR3 totals 15 residues. V shed 0 bases, J shed 3 bases, and the junction held 4 bases outside the gene matches. The CDR3 protein is CASSQDRGTEETQYF. DNA of the CDR3: TGTGCCAGCAGCCAAGATAGGGGGACAGAAGAGACCCAGTACTTC.

The V gene is TRBV7-2, the J gene TRBJ2-7; D is unresolved. Trimming took off 5 bases at V and 7 bases at J, with 9 bases between the two ends. CDR1 SGHTA and CDR2 FQGNSA come from the germline V gene. CDR3 size: 11 residues. The CDR3 region is CASSPAWEQYF. DNA of the CDR3: TGTGCCAGCAGCCCAGCGTGGGAGCAGTACTTC.

This clone occurred once. V and J are TRBV28 and TRBJ1-1, with 8 bases matching TRBD1. J lost 4 bases, V lost 2 bases, and 6 bases had no gene match. CDR1 is MDHEN and CDR2 is SYDVKM in the germline V gene. The CDR3 is made up of 15 amino acids. The CDR3: CASSLVQGVTTEAFF. CDR3 nucleotide sequence: TGTGCCAGCAGTTTAGTACAGGGGGTTACCACTGAAGCTTTCTTT.

The chain uses TRBV15 and TRBJ2-7; weak D call: TRBD1 (5 bases). In germline, CDR1 is LNHNV, CDR2 YYDKDF (reference sequence). V dropped 4 bases and J dropped 0 bases, with 7 bases sitting between them. The CDR3 extends over 13 amino acids. The CDR3 DNA follows: TGTGCCACCAGCACGGACAACTCCTACGAGCAGTACTTC. This codes for CATSTDNSYEQYF.

The chain is built from TRBV11-3 and TRBJ2-1; D not resolved. Looked up from germline, CDR1 is SGHNT and CDR2 is YENEEA. This CDR3 is built from 14 residues. Trimming cost V 5 bases and J 0 bases, with 8 bases left between them. The CDR3 sequence: CASSPEISYNEQFF. Written as DNA, the CDR3 is TGTGCCAGCAGCCCCGAGATCTCCTACAATGAGCAGTTCTTC. Together with reference TRBV11-3 and TRBJ2-1, the CDR3 gives the full variable domain: EAGVVQSPRYKIIEKKQPVAFWCNPISGHNTLYWYLQNLGQGPELLIRYENEEAVDDSQLPKDRFSAERLKGVDSTLKIQPAELGDSAVYLCASSPEISYNEQFFGPGTRLTVL.

This clone was counted only a few times. The V call is TRBV30, the J call TRBJ2-5, with D perhaps TRBD2 (6 bases). With 0 bases removed from V and 7 bases from J, the gap between germline ends came to 18 bases. This CDR3 spans 15 amino acids. Germline-derived CDR1 and CDR2 are GTSNPN and SVGIG (reference sequence). The CDR3 region has the DNA TGTGCCTGGAGTGTTCAGGGACTCGGTCATTTGACCCAGTACTTC. It translates to CAWSVQGLGHLTQYF.

The V and J genes are TRBV21-1 and TRBJ2-1; the table's TRBD2 call for D was not verified on the DNA. TRBV21-1 is a pseudogene. This CDR3 is built from 15 residues. CDR3: CASIRTPYINNEQFF. The DNA for the CDR3 is TGTGCCAGCATCCGAACTCCTTATATAAACAATGAGCAGTTCTTC.

The rearrangement joins TRBV7-2 to TRBJ1-5; D remains unclear. The length of the CDR3 is 14 residues. V lost 2 bases, J lost 4 bases, and 9 bases lay in between. Germline-derived CDR1 and CDR2 are SGHTA and FQGNSA. CDR3 protein: CASSLRQDNQPQHF. DNA of the CDR3: TGTGCCAGCAGCTTAAGGCAGGATAATCAGCCCCAGCATTTT.

This clone has only a few counts. The rearrangement uses TRBV29-1 and TRBJ1-5; weak D call: TRBD1 (5 bases). This CDR3 contains 16 residues. CDR1 and CDR2 (germline): SQVTM, ANQGSEA. Trimming took 3 bases from V and 2 from J, leaving 17 bases between them. CDR3 residues: CSVDLDWGPGNQPQHF. The CDR3 DNA is TGCAGCGTTGATCTTGACTGGGGCCCTGGCAATCAGCCCCAGCATTTT.